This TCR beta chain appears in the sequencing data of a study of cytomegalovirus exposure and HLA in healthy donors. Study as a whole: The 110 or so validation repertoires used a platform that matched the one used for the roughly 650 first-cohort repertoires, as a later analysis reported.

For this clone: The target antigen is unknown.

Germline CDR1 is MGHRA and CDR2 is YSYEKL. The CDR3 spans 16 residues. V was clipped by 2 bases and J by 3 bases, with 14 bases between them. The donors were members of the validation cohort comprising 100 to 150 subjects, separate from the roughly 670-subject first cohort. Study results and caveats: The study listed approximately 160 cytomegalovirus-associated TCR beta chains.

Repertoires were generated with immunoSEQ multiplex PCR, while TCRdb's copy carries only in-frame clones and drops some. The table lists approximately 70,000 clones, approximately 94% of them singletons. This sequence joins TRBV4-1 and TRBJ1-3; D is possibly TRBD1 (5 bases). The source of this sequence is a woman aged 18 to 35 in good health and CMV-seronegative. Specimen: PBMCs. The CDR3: CASSQPTRRVGNTIYF. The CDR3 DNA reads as TGCGCCAGCAGCCAACCCACCCGCAGGGTTGGAAACACCATATATTTT.